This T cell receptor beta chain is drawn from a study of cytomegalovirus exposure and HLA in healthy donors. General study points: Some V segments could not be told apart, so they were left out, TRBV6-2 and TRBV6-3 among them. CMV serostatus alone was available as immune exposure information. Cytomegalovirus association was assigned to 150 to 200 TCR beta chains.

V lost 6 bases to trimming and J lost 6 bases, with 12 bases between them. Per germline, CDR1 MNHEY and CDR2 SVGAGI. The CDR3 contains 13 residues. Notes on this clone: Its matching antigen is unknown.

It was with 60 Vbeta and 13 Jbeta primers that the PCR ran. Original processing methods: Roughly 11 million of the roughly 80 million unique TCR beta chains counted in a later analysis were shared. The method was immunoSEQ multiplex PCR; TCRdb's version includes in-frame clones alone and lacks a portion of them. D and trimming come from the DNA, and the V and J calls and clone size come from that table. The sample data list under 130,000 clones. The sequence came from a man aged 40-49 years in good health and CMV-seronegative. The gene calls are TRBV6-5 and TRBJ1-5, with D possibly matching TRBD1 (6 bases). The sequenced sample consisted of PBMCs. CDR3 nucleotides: TGTGCCAGCAGCAGGGACATCCTTCAGCCCCAGCATTTT. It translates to CASSRDILQPQHF.